A selection of T cell receptor beta chains follows, all from one sample in a study of T cells in Graves' hyperthyroidism and ophthalmopathy. TCRdb reprocessed the multiplex PCR reads with MiXCR, giving one entry per CDR3 protein. The repertoire holds 500,000 or so distinct CDR3 sequences, with about 16% as singletons. The sequencing input was blood. These receptors were taken from a woman aged 25 to 45 with Graves' ophthalmopathy. Each CDR3 is given with its conserved first and last residue. Fields, in order: D gene, V gene, clone size, J gene, CDR3 DNA, CDR3 protein. The D gene is left open where the match is weak. Expanded clones get a size class; other rows say once, few or many, or leave the size out.

TRBD2,TRBV20-1,-,TRBJ2-4,TGCAGTGCTAGAGTATTGGGGCTTGGGCTAGCGGGAGTCGGCATTCAGTACTTC,CSARVLGLGLAGVGIQYF
TRBD1,TRBV7-2,many,TRBJ2-7,TGTGCCAGCAGCTCACCGGGACAGAGATACTACGAGCAGTACTTC,CASSSPGQRYYEQYF
TRBD2,TRBV7-9,many,TRBJ2-3,TGTGCCAGCAGCTTAGACGCGGGAGGCCCCACAGATACGCAGTATTTT,CASSLDAGGPTDTQYF
TRBD1,TRBV4-1,many,TRBJ2-7,TGCGCCAGCAGCCAAGGACAGGGTTTTGACTACGAGCAGTACTTC,CASSQGQGFDYEQYF
TRBD2,TRBV6-2/TRBV6-3,few,TRBJ2-1,TGTGCCAGCAGTTACTCGGCGGGAGGTGGGAATGAGCAGTTCTTC,CASSYSAGGGNEQFF
-,TRBV15,-,TRBJ2-1,TGTGCCACCAGCAGGATAAAGGGGTTTTTAGGGCAGTTCTTC,CATSRIKGFLGQFF
-,TRBV20-1,-,TRBJ1-4,TGCAGTGCTAGGGACAGATTAACAGCAACTAATGAAAAACTGTTTTTT,CSARDRLTATNEKLFF
-,TRBV7-3,few,TRBJ1-1,TGTGCCAGCAGCAAAGGGACACCAGGGAACACTGAAGCTTTCTTT,CASSKGTPGNTEAFF
-,TRBV28,many,TRBJ2-1,TGTGCCAGCAGCCCCCTCCCCCTCACCAATGAGCAGTTCTTC,CASSPLPLTNEQFF
TRBD2,TRBV6-2/TRBV6-3,many,TRBJ2-1,TGTGCCAGCAGTCGGCTGAAGGGACTAGCGGGAGACTATGAGCAGTTCTTC,CASSRLKGLAGDYEQFF
-,TRBV20-1,few,TRBJ1-3,TGCAGTGCTCTCTTAAAGGGTACAGGAAACACCATATATTTT,CSALLKGTGNTIYF
-,TRBV20-1,-,TRBJ2-7,TGCAGTGCGCGGCGGGACGCATATCAGGCCTACGAGCAGTACTTC,CSARRDAYQAYEQYF
TRBD2,TRBV6-1,-,TRBJ2-7,TGTGCCAGCAGTGAAGTGGGCGGGAGGAGCTCCTACGAGCAGTACTTC,CASSEVGGRSSYEQYF
TRBD1,TRBV6-2/TRBV6-3,few,TRBJ1-1,TGTGCCAGCAGTTACTCGGGAAACAGGGGGAACACTGAAGCTTTCTTT,CASSYSGNRGNTEAFF
-,TRBV15,-,TRBJ2-2,TGTGCCACCAGCAGAGGGGGGCGAACCGGGGAGCTGTTTTTT,CATSRGGRTGELFF
-,TRBV18,many,TRBJ2-7,TGTGCCAGCTCACTCACACGGGGGCACGACGAGCAGTACTTC,CASSLTRGHDEQYF
TRBD2,TRBV6-1,-,TRBJ2-5,TGTGCCAGCAGTCCTAAACCCGTAGGACTAGCGAGGGAGACCCAGTACTTC,CASSPKPVGLARETQYF
-,TRBV11-2,many,TRBJ1-5,TGTGCCAGCAGCTTAGTTGGCAACAATCAGCCCCAGCATTTT,CASSLVGNNQPQHF
-,TRBV2,many,TRBJ2-1,TGTGCCAGCATCTTCGACCTGCTAGCCCGGGGAGGTGAGCAGTTCTTC,CASIFDLLARGGEQFF
-,TRBV7-9,many,TRBJ2-5,TGTGCCAGCAGCTTGGGGGTGCGGGGTCCGAGGCAAGAGACCCAGTACTTC,CASSLGVRGPRQETQYF
-,TRBV20-1,-,TRBJ2-7,TGCACTAGCTCTGACAGATCCTACGAGCAGTACTTC,CTSSDRSYEQYF
TRBD2,TRBV7-3,many,TRBJ2-7,TGTGCCAGCAGCTTAGTGGTAGCGGGACCCTACGAGCAGTACTTC,CASSLVVAGPYEQYF
-,TRBV29-1,-,TRBJ2-3,TGCAGTTACTTATTGGGGGGAGCCGCAGATACGCAGTATTTT,CSYLLGGAADTQYF
-,TRBV7-9,many,TRBJ1-5,TGTGCCAGCAGCTTAATAAGTAATCAGCCCCAGCATTTT,CASSLISNQPQHF
-,TRBV28,many,TRBJ2-7,TGTGCCACGAGGCGGTACGAGCAGTACTTC,CATRRYEQYF
TRBD1,TRBV30,many,TRBJ2-3,TGTGCCTGGAGGGACGCGACAGGGGTGGCCACAGATACGCAGTATTTT,CAWRDATGVATDTQYF
-,TRBV5-1,-,TRBJ1-2,TGTGCCAGCAGCCTCGGTTCTATGGTTTGGGGCTACACCTTC,CASSLGSMVWGYTF
TRBD1,TRBV20-1,many,TRBJ1-3,TGCAGTGCTAGCAGGACAGGTCGAGACACCATATATTTT,CSASRTGRDTIYF
TRBD2,TRBV9,-,TRBJ2-7,TGTGCCAGCAGCGTAGGTCTAGCGGGAGGGACATTGGCCTACGAGCAGTACTTC,CASSVGLAGGTLAYEQYF
-,TRBV18,many,TRBJ2-3,TGTGCCAGCTCACTCTTGAGTCGCCCAGATACGCAGTATTTT,CASSLLSRPDTQYF
TRBD2,TRBV20-1,many,TRBJ2-3,TGCAGTGCTGCCGGGACTAGCGCTGCAGATACGCAGTATTTT,CSAAGTSAADTQYF
TRBD1,TRBV28,-,TRBJ1-2,TGTGCCAGCAGTTTCATTCGGACAGGGATTAACTATGGCTACACCTTC,CASSFIRTGINYGYTF
-,TRBV12-3/TRBV12-4,few,TRBJ1-2,TGTGCCAGCAGTTTATTACCCCATAAGAATGGCTACACCTTC,CASSLLPHKNGYTF
-,TRBV24-1,many,TRBJ1-1,TGTGCCACCAGTGACCCTACACAGGGCACTGAAGCTTTCTTT,CATSDPTQGTEAFF
-,TRBV18,many,TRBJ2-1,TGTGCCAGCTCGGGGCAGGGTGGCAATGAGCAGTTCTTC,CASSGQGGNEQFF
-,TRBV7-2,-,TRBJ1-3,TGTGCCAGCAGCCCTGCCGGGACCCGCTCTGGAAACACCATATATTTT,CASSPAGTRSGNTIYF
TRBD1,TRBV20-1,many,TRBJ2-1,TGCAGTGCTAAGACAGGGACGGTCTACAATGAGCAGTTCTTC,CSAKTGTVYNEQFF
-,TRBV5-1,many,TRBJ1-1,TGCGCCAGCAGCTCAGGACTCTTTGGCATTGAAGCTTTCTTT,CASSSGLFGIEAFF
-,TRBV6-1,-,TRBJ1-1,TGTGCCGGCAAAGACCCTGGGGGCGACACTGAAGCTTTCTTT,CAGKDPGGDTEAFF
TRBD1,TRBV3-1,-,TRBJ1-2,TGTGCCAGCAGCCGAGCTCCGGGACAGGGGTTGAGGGGCTACACCTTC,CASSRAPGQGLRGYTF
-,TRBV27,many,TRBJ1-4,TGTGCCAGCAGTTTATCGGCAGGTGGAGCTGAAAAACTGTTTTTT,CASSLSAGGAEKLFF
-,TRBV28,many,TRBJ1-1,TGTGCCAGCAGTTTAAGTCCCCCGTTCACTGAAGCTTTCTTT,CASSLSPPFTEAFF
-,TRBV5-1,-,TRBJ2-1,TGCGCCAGCAGCTTGGATTTGGCAGGGCCCCCCGAAAATACTTACAATGAGCAGCTCTTC,CASSLDLAGPPENTYNEQLF
-,TRBV28,many,TRBJ1-2,TGTGCCAGCCTCCGTAAGCAGGCGAGGTCTGGCTACACCTTC,CASLRKQARSGYTF
-,TRBV7-2,few,TRBJ1-4,TGTGCCAGCAGCACCACCCGACAGTTAGGCTCCTTAAAACTGTTTTTT,CASSTTRQLGSLKLFF
TRBD2,TRBV20-1,many,TRBJ2-7,TGCAGTGCTGTAGTGCCTGCGGGAGCCCACGAGCAGTACTTC,CSAVVPAGAHEQYF
-,TRBV5-6,-,TRBJ2-2,TGTGCCAGCAGGTGGTGGACCGGGGTGAAGGGTACCGGGGAGCTGTTTTTT,CASRWWTGVKGTGELFF
-,TRBV18,-,TRBJ2-2,TGTGCCAGCTCACCGAGGCTCGAGAACACCGGGGAGCTGTTTTTT,CASSPRLENTGELFF
-,TRBV12-3/TRBV12-4,many,TRBJ2-1,TGTGCCAGCAGTTGGGGCTGGGAGGCCTACAATGAGCAGTTCTTC,CASSWGWEAYNEQFF
TRBD2,TRBV4-1,-,TRBJ2-1,TGCGCCAGCAGCCAAAGACTAGCGGGAGGCTTGGGTGAGCAGTTCTTC,CASSQRLAGGLGEQFF
TRBD1,TRBV5-5,-,TRBJ1-3,TGTGCCAGCAGCCTACAGGGGCAAGGAGGAAACACCATATATTTT,CASSLQGQGGNTIYF
-,TRBV5-1,-,TRBJ2-6,TGCGCCAGCAGCCCCACGGGGCACTCTGGGGCCAACGTCCTGACTTTC,CASSPTGHSGANVLTF
-,TRBV12-3/TRBV12-4,many,TRBJ2-1,TGTGCCAGCAGTTTAGGGAGGGATGAGCAGTTCTTC,CASSLGRDEQFF
-,TRBV28,-,TRBJ2-2,TGTGCCAGTAGGGGAGGGACAGTGGGGGAGCTGTTTTTT,CASRGGTVGELFF
TRBD2,TRBV6-1,-,TRBJ2-1,TGTGCCAGCAGGGCGACTAGCGGGACCCCCCCTTACAATGAGCAGTTCTTC,CASRATSGTPPYNEQFF
TRBD2,TRBV4-1,few,TRBJ2-7,TGCGCCAGCAGCCAAGAGGGACTAGCGGGAGGGGACGATGAGCAGTACTTC,CASSQEGLAGGDDEQYF
-,TRBV29-1,-,TRBJ2-6,TGCAGCGTTGAGGGATCTGGGGCCAACGTCCTGACTTTC,CSVEGSGANVLTF